The clone carrying this TCR beta chain was recorded once. No antigen is known for it. Repertoires were generated with immunoSEQ multiplex PCR, while TCRdb's copy carries only in-frame clones and drops some. The sample gives roughly 46,000 clones, roughly 91% of which show up once; roughly 4.9% is in the top ten. This CDR3 is built from 14 residues. Per the germline V gene, CDR1 is MDHEN and CDR2 is SYDVKM. The V and J ends lost 7 bases and 3 bases respectively, with 15 bases between them. The sample originates from a study of OX40 agonist ivuxolimab in advanced cancers. The overall study: Intravenous ivuxolimab was administered to patients every 2 weeks at 0.01 to 10 mg/kg. Study-wide points: Antigen specificity of clonally expanded peripheral T cells was not established. Researchers report that CD8+ T cells had, on average, more expanded clones than CD4+. Several nonresponders also turned out to have low normalized T-cell clonal expansion.

Material: CD4+ or CD8+ T cells sorted from blood, obtained in a trial of the OX40 agonist ivuxolimab. The genes are TRBV28 and TRBJ1-1; D may be TRBD1 (5 bases). The receptor was derived from an adult with an advanced solid tumor such as melanoma, head and neck, liver or kidney cancer. CDR3 sequence (DNA): TGTGCCAGCACCTTTAGCGGGGGGTACACTGAAGCTTTCTTT. It specifies CASTFSGGYTEAFF.